This is a list of T cell receptor beta chains from one sample in a study of blood T cells in healthy people across ages. From the 5' RACE reads, TCRdb called clonotypes with MiXCR, one entry per CDR3 protein. The table shows about 800,000 distinct CDR3 sequences, with 20% to 25% occurring only once. The sample was also linked to a second study, of T cells of mothers and their children.

Input material: blood. The source is a boy between 5 and 17 years old in good health. The CDR3 runs from the conserved cysteine through the conserved F or W. D genes are given only for firm matches. Clone size is given for some rows only: seen once, a few or many times, or a class if the clone is expanded.

. few TRBJ2-5 TRBV28 TGTGCCAGCAGTTTATGGGAATGGGACTCCCAAGAGACCCAGTACTTC CASSLWEWDSQETQYF
TRBD2 few TRBJ2-3 TRBV7-2 TGTGCCAGCAGCGCCGGACTAGCCACAGATACGCAGTATTTT CASSAGLATDTQYF
. . TRBJ2-7 TRBV10-3 TGTGCCATCAGTGAGTCGAACTCAGGGGTTCAAGAGCAGTACTTC CAISESNSGVQEQYF
. . TRBJ2-7 TRBV6-1 TGTGCCAGCAGTATCGCCGGGACTTTCCTCTACGAGCAGTACTTC CASSIAGTFLYEQYF
. . TRBJ1-4 TRBV27 TGTACCAGCAGTTCTCGGACTGAGTATAGTGAAAAACTGTTTTTT CTSSSRTEYSEKLFF
. . TRBJ2-2 TRBV29-1 TGCAGCGTTGAAGGGGGCACGGACACCGGGGAGCTGTTTTTT CSVEGGTDTGELFF
. . TRBJ2-3 TRBV28 TGTGCCAGCAGCGGGACACTGGGGGATACGCAGTATTTT CASSGTLGDTQYF
TRBD1 . TRBJ2-1 TRBV7-8 TGTGCCAGCAGCTCTGCGACAGGGGCCTACAATGAGCAGTTCTTC CASSSATGAYNEQFF
TRBD1 few TRBJ1-4 TRBV5-1 TGCGCCAGCAGCTCCGGACAGGGAAAGGCAGTGAATGAAAAACTGTTTTTT CASSSGQGKAVNEKLFF
TRBD1 few TRBJ2-7 TRBV12-3/TRBV12-4 TGTGCCAGCAGCCAGGTTTCGGGACAGTTCTACGAGCAGTACTTC CASSQVSGQFYEQYF
. . TRBJ2-5 TRBV7-2 TGTGCCAGCAGACCAACAGGCCTCCCCTTGTCCCAGTACTTC CASRPTGLPLSQYF
. . TRBJ2-5 TRBV6-1 TGTGCCACCGTGAGGAGGCAAGAGACCCAGTACTTC CATVRRQETQYF
. . TRBJ1-4 TRBV7-9 TGTGCCAGCAACGTTAGGCGATCAGGGGAGTCCACTAATGAAAAACTGTTTTTT CASNVRRSGESTNEKLFF
. . TRBJ2-7 TRBV18 TGTGCCAGCTCACCACTCCCGAGTACGGGGATTAACAAGAAAGACGAGCAGTACTTC CASSPLPSTGINKKDEQYF
TRBD1 . TRBJ2-7 TRBV29-1 TGCAGCGTTGTTTCGGTCAGGGGGTTGGGTGAGCAGTACTTC CSVVSVRGLGEQYF
TRBD2 . TRBJ2-5 TRBV29-1 TGCAGCGCTCGAAAGGGACTAGCGGAAGAGACCCAGTACTTC CSARKGLAEETQYF
TRBD2 . TRBJ2-2 TRBV20-1 TGCAGTGCTAGCCGGGCACTAGCGCTGAACACCGGGGAGCTGTTTTTT CSASRALALNTGELFF
. . TRBJ1-2 TRBV6-2/TRBV6-3 TGTGCCAGCAGTCGTCAGGACAGTAGCTATGGCTACACCTTC CASSRQDSSYGYTF
TRBD1 few TRBJ1-1 TRBV18 TGTGCCAGCGCAGGGGGCGCGGACACTGAAGCTTTCTTT CASAGGADTEAFF
TRBD1 . TRBJ1-2 TRBV27 TGTGCCAGCAGACTCGCCGGGACAGGGAATGGCTACACCTTC CASRLAGTGNGYTF
TRBD2 . TRBJ2-5 TRBV29-1 TGCAGCGTTATAAAGCGGGAGGGCCCAGAGACCCAGTACTTC CSVIKREGPETQYF
TRBD1 . TRBJ2-1 TRBV28 TGTGCCAGCAGTTCAGACAGGGATGTAACGGATGAGCAGTTCTTC CASSSDRDVTDEQFF
. few TRBJ1-2 TRBV20-1 TGCAGTGCTAGAATCCAGACTAACTATGGCTACACCTTC CSARIQTNYGYTF
. . TRBJ2-1 TRBV5-1 TGCGCCAGCAGCTTGAACACCAACAATGAGCAGTTCTTC CASSLNTNNEQFF
TRBD2 few TRBJ2-7 TRBV20-1 TGCAGTGCAAAGGGAACTAGCGGGGGGGCCGCTAGCTCCTACGAGCAGTACTTC CSAKGTSGGAASSYEQYF
. few TRBJ2-6 TRBV7-2 TGTGCCAGCAGCTCTAATGGGGGGACACTCAGCTCTGGGGCCAACGTCCTGACTTTC CASSSNGGTLSSGANVLTF
. once TRBJ2-1 TRBV5-6 TGTGCCAGCAGCCCCATGCGGACTGGGCAGTTCTTC CASSPMRTGQFF
. few TRBJ2-3 TRBV6-2/TRBV6-3 TGTGCCAGCAGTTACTCGATGAAAGGGGGATCCACAGATACGCAGTATTTT CASSYSMKGGSTDTQYF
. . TRBJ2-7 TRBV7-6 TGTGCCAGCAGCTTAATGGGGCGGGAGCAGTACTTC CASSLMGREQYF
. . TRBJ2-1 TRBV7-3 TGTGCCAGCAGCTCGTTAGATGAAGGGGTAGGTGGGCAGTTCTTC CASSSLDEGVGGQFF
TRBD1 . TRBJ2-5 TRBV28 TGTGCCAGCAGCCCGTTCAGGGGACAGGCCGAGGCCCAGTACTTC CASSPFRGQAEAQYF
TRBD2 few TRBJ2-5 TRBV27 TGTGCCAGCAGTGGACGGGGGGGGAGGGGGGAGACCCAGTACTTC CASSGRGGRGETQYF
TRBD1 . TRBJ1-2 TRBV18 TGTGCCAGCTCACCCGTCCCGGGACAGGGGTCGAGCTATGGCTACACCTTC CASSPVPGQGSSYGYTF
TRBD2 few TRBJ2-3 TRBV20-1 TGCAGTGCTAGAAGTAGCGGGAGGGCTATCGATACGCAGTATTTT CSARSSGRAIDTQYF
. . TRBJ2-7 TRBV5-1 TGCGCCAGCAGCCCGTGGAAAGGACAAACCTACGAGCAGTACTTC CASSPWKGQTYEQYF
. few TRBJ2-1 TRBV2 TGTGCCAGCAGTCGACGACTTCGGGCTTCAAAGGGCTACAATGAGCAGTTCTTC CASSRRLRASKGYNEQFF
. few TRBJ2-7 TRBV28 TGTGCCAGCAGTTTATCCCGGGGACGGTACGAGCAGTACTTC CASSLSRGRYEQYF
. . TRBJ2-5 TRBV4-2 . CASSQGGTVGLGTFF
TRBD1 . TRBJ2-7 TRBV20-1 TGCAGTGCAACGACAGGGACCTACGAGCAGTACTTC CSATTGTYEQYF
. . TRBJ1-1 TRBV29-1 TGCAGCGTTGAAGCGTCGAGGGCGTGCACTGAAGCTTTCTTT CSVEASRACTEAFF
. . TRBJ1-4 TRBV15 TGTGCCACCAGCAGAGTGGGGAATGAAAAACTGTTTTTT CATSRVGNEKLFF
. . TRBJ2-5 TRBV5-1 TGCGCCAGCAGCTTGGCCTCCGGGGTGGGGGAGACCCAGTACTTC CASSLASGVGETQYF
. few TRBJ1-1 TRBV6-2/TRBV6-3 TGTGCCAGCAGTTACCCCTCGGCGGACGCCGTTAACACTGAAGCTTTCTTT CASSYPSADAVNTEAFF
. few TRBJ2-3 TRBV29-1 TGCAGCGTTGAAGCAGGGGGCACAGATACGCAGTATTTT CSVEAGGTDTQYF